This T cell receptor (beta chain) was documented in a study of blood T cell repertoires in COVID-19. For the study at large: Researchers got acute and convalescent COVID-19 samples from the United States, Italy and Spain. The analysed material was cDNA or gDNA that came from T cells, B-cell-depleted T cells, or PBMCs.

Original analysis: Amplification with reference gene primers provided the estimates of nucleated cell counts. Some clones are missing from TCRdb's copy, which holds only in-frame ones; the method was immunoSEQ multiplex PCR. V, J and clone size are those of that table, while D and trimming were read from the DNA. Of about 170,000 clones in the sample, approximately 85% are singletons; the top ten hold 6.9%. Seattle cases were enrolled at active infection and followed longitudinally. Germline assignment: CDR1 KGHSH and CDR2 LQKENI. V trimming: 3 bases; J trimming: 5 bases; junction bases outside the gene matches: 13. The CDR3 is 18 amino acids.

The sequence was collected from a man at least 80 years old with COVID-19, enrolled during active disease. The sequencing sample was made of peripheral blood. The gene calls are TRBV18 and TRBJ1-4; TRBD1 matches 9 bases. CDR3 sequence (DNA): TGTGCCAGCTCACCGCTACCGGGACAGGGAACGAAGAATGAAAAACTGTTTTTT. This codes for CASSPLPGQGTKNEKLFF.